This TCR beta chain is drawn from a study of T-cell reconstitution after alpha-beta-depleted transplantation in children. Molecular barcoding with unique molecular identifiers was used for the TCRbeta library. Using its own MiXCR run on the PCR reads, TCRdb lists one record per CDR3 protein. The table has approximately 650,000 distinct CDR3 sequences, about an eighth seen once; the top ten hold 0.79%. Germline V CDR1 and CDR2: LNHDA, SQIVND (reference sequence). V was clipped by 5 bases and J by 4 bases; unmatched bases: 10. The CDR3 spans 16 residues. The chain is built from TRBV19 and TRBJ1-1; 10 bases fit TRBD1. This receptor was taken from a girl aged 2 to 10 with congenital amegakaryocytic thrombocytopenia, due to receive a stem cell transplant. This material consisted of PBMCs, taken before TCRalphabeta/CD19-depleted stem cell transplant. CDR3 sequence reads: CASSDYRDRGGTEAFF. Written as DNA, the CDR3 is TGTGCCAGTAGTGATTACCGGGACAGGGGTGGCACTGAAGCTTTCTTT.